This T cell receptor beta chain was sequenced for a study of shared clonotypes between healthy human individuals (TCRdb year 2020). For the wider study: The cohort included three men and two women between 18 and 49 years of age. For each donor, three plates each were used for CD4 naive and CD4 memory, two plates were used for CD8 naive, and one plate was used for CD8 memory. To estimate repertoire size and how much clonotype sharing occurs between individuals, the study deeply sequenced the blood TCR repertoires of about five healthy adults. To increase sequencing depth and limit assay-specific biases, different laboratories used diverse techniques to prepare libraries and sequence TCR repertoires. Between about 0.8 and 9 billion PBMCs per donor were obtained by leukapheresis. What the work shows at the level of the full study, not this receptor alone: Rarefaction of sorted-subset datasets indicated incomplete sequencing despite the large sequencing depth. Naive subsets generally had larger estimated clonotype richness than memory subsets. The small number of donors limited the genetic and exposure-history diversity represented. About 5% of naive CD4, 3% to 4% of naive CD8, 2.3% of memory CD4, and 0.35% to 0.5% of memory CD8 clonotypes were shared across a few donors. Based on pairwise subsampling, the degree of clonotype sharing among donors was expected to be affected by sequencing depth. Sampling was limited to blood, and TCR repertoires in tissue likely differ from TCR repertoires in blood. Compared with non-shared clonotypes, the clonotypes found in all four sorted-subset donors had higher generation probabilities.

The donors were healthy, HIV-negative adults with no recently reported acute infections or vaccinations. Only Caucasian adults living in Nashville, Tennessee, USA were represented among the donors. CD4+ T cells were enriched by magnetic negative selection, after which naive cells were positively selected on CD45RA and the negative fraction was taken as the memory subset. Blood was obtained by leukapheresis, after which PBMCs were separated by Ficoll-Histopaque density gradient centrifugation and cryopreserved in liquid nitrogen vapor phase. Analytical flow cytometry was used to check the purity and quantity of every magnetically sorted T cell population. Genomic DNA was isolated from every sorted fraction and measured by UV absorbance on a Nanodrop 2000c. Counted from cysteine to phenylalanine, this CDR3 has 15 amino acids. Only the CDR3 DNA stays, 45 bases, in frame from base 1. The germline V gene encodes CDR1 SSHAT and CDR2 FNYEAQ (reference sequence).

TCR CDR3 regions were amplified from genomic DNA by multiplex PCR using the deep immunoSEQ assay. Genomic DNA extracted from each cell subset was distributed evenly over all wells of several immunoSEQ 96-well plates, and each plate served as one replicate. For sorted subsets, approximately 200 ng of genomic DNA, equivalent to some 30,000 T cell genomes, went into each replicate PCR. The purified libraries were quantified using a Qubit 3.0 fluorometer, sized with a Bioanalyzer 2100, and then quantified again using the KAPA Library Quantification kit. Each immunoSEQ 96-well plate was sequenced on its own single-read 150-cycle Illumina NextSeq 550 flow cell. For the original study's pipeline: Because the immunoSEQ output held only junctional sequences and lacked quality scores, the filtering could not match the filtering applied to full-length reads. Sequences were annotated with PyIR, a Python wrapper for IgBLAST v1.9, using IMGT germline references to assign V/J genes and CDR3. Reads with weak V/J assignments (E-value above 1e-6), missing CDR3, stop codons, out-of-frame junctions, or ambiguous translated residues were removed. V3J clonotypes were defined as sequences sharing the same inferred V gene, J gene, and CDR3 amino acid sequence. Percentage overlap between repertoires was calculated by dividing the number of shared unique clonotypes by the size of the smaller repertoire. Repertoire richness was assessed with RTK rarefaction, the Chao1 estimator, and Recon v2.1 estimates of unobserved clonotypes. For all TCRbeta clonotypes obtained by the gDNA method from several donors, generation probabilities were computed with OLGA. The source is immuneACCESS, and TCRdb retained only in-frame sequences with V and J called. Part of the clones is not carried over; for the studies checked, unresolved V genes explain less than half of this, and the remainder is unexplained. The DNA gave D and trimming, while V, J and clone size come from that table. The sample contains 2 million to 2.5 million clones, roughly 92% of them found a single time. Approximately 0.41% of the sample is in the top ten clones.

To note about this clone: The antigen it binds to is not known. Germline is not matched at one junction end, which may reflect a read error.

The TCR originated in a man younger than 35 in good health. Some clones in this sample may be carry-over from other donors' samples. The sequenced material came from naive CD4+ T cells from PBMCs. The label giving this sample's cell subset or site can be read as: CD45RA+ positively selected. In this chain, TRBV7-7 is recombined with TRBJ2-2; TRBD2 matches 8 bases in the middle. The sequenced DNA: TGTGCCAGCAGGTTAGCGGGACCGAACACCGGGGAGCTGTTTTTT. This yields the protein CASRLAGPNTGELFF.